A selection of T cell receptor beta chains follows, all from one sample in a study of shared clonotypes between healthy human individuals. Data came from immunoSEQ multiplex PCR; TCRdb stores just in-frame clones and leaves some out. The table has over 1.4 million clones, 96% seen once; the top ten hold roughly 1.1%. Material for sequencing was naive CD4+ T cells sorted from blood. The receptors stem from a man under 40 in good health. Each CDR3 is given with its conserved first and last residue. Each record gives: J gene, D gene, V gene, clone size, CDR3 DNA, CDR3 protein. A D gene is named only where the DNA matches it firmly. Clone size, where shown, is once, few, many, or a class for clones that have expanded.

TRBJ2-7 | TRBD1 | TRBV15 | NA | TGTGCCACCAGCAGGAACAGGGGGCCCTACGAGCAGTACTTC | CATSRNRGPYEQYF
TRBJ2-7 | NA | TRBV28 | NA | TGTGCCAGCCTGACTCTCGGACAGGAGGGGGGCTACGAGCAGTACTTC | CASLTLGQEGGYEQYF
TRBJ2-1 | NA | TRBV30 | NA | TGTGCCTGGAGTAAGGGGCACAGGGACAATGAGCAGTTCTTC | CAWSKGHRDNEQFF
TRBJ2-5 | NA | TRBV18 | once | TGTGCCAGCGCACCTTACACGGGACAACAAAAGACCCAGTACTTC | CASAPYTGQQKTQYF
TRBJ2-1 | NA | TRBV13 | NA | TGTGCCAGCAGCTTAGGCTCCCTTGAGCAGTTCTTC | CASSLGSLEQFF
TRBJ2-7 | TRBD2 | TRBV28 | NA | TGTGCCAGCAGTTTGGCTAGCGGGAGGGTATCCTACGAGCAGTACTTC | CASSLASGRVSYEQYF
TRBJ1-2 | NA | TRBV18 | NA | TGTGCCAGCTCACCTAAGGGACTCCCTGACTATGGCTACACCTTC | CASSPKGLPDYGYTF
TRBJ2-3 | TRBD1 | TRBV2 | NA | TGTGCCAGCCGCACCGGGACAGGGTTCGATACGCAGTATTTT | CASRTGTGFDTQYF
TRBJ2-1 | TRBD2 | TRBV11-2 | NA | TGTGCCAGCAGCCCGACGGGACTAGCTGGGAGGGAGCAGTTCTTC | CASSPTGLAGREQFF
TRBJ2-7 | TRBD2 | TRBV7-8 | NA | TGTGCCAGCAGCTTCGGGACTAGCGGGAGTGCGTACGAGCAGTACTTC | CASSFGTSGSAYEQYF
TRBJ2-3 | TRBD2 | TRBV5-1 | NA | TGCGCCAGCAGCTTGGAGGAGGGACTAGCGGGAGCAGATACGCAGTATTTT | CASSLEEGLAGADTQYF
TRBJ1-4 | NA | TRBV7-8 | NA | TGTGCCAGCAGCCTGAGGAGGGCCCCGGGAAAACTGTTTTTT | CASSLRRAPGKLFF
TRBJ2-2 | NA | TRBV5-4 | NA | TGTGCCAGCAGCTTTGCGGCAGGGTCCGGGGAGCTGTTTTTT | CASSFAAGSGELFF
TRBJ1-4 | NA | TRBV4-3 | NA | TGCGCCAGCAGCCAAGATCACCCTACTGTAGGTGCGGGGAAACTGTTTTTT | CASSQDHPTVGAGKLFF
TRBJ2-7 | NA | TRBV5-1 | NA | TGCGCCAGCAGCTTGGTCAGCGGAAGCTCCTACGAGCAGTACTTC | CASSLVSGSSYEQYF
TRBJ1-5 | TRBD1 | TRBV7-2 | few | TGTGCCAGCAGCGCCGGGACAGGGAGCAATCAGCCCCAGCATTTT | CASSAGTGSNQPQHF
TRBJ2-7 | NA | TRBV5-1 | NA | TGCGCCAGCAGCCGGCGGTTTGAAGCCTCCTACGAGCAGTACTTC | CASSRRFEASYEQYF
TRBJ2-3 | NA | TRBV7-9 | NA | TGTGCCAGCAGCTCGGGGAGTGTCCCCACAGATACGCAGTATTTT | CASSSGSVPTDTQYF
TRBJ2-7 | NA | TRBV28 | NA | TGTGCCAGCTCGCGTGAAGGGCCGGGAGTAAGTTCTTACGAGCAGTACTTC | CASSREGPGVSSYEQYF
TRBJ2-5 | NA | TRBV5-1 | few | TGCGCCAGCAGTACTCAGGTCAGGGAGACCCAGTACTTC | CASSTQVRETQYF
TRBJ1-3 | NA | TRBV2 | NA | TGTGCCAGCAGAAGGGGGGACTCCGGGTTGTCTGGAAACACCATATATTTT | CASRRGDSGLSGNTIYF
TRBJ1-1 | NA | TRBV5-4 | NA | TGTGCCAGCAGCCCCGCACCGGGACAAGTAGCCACTGAAGCTTTCTTT | CASSPAPGQVATEAFF
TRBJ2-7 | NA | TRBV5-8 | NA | TGTGCCAGCAGCTTGGCGCGCCCATACGAGCAGTACTTC | CASSLARPYEQYF
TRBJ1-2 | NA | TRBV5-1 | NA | TGCGCCAGCAGCTCTGATATGGACCCCTATGGCTACACCTTC | CASSSDMDPYGYTF
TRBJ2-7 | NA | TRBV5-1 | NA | TGCGCCAGCAGCCCCACTGGCGGCGACTCCTACGAGCAGTACTTC | CASSPTGGDSYEQYF
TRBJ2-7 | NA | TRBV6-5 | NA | TGTGCCAGCAGTTTCCTGGACAGAAGCTCCTACGAGCAGTACTTC | CASSFLDRSSYEQYF
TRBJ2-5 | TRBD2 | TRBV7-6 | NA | TGTGCCAGCAGCTCGGCGCGGGGGGGGACCCAGTACTTC | CASSSARGGTQYF
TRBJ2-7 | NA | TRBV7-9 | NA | TGTGCCAGCAGCGACCCAGGGGGGGGCCCCTACGAGCAGTACTTC | CASSDPGGGPYEQYF
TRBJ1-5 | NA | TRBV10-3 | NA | TGTGCCATCAGTGGGGCTACAGGTCAGCCCCAGCATTTT | CAISGATGQPQHF
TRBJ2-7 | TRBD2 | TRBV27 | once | TGTGCCAGCAGTTTCAGCGGGGTGAGCTCCTACGAGCAGTACTTC | CASSFSGVSSYEQYF
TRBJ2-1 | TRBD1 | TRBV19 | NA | TGTGCCACTAGGACAGGGCGTCGTGAGCAGTTCTTC | CATRTGRREQFF
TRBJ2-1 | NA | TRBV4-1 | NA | TGCGCCAGCAGCCAACGGGTAAGGGGCTCCTACAATGAGCAGTTCTTC | CASSQRVRGSYNEQFF
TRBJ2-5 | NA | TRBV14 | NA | TGTGCCAGCAGCCAAGATCAAGTAGGACAAAAGGAGACCCAGTACTTC | CASSQDQVGQKETQYF
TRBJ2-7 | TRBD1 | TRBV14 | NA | TGTGCCAGCAGCCCTACAGGGGGCTCCTACGAGCAGTACTTC | CASSPTGGSYEQYF
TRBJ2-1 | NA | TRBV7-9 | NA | TGTGCCAGCAGCTTAGCAGCTGAGCAGTTCTTC | CASSLAAEQFF
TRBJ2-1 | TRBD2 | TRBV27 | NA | TGTGCCAGCAGTTTCAAATACGGGACTAGCGGGAGTCGCAATGAGCAGTTCTTC | CASSFKYGTSGSRNEQFF
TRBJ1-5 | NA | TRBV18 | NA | TGTGCCAGCTCACCACTATCGATCGAGGGCAATCAGCCCCAGCATTTT | CASSPLSIEGNQPQHF
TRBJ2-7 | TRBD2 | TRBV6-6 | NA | TGTGCCAGCAGTTCGAGCGGGAGGGCCTTTTACGAGCAGTACTTC | CASSSSGRAFYEQYF
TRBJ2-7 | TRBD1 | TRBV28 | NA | TGTGCCAGCAGCTCAGGGCAGGGGGCGGGCGAGCAGTACTTC | CASSSGQGAGEQYF
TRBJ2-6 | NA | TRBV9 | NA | TGTGCCAGCGCGACAGAGTCTGGGGCCAACGTCCTGACTTTC | CASATESGANVLTF
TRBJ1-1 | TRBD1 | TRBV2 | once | TGTGCCAGCAGTTCACAGGGGGAGAACACTGAAGCTTTCTTT | CASSSQGENTEAFF
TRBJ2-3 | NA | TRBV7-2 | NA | TGTGCCAGCAGCTTAGACTGGACAGATACGCAGTATTTT | CASSLDWTDTQYF
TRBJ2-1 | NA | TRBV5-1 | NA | TGCGCCAGCAGCTTCGATACGGGCAATGAGCAGTTCTTC | CASSFDTGNEQFF
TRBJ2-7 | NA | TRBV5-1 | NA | TGCGCCAGCAGCTTGACTATGACTAGTCTGGGCCGCGAGCAGTACTTC | CASSLTMTSLGREQYF
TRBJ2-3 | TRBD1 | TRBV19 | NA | TGTGCCAGTAGTAAGCACACAGGGGGCGGAACAGATACGCAGTATTTT | CASSKHTGGGTDTQYF
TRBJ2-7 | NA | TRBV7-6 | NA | TGTGCCAGCAGCTTGGGACCGGGACTCTCGTATTACGAGCAGTACTTC | CASSLGPGLSYYEQYF
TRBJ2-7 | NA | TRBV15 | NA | TGTGCCACCAGCTTCCCAAAACAGCCAGGCTACGAGCAGTACTTC | CATSFPKQPGYEQYF
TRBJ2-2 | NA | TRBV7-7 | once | TGTGCTAGCAGCTTAGAACTAGCCACCGGGGAGCTGTTTTTT | CASSLELATGELFF
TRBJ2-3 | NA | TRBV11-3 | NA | TGTGCCAGCAGCGCAGGAGGTACCCACACAGATACGCAGTATTTT | CASSAGGTHTDTQYF
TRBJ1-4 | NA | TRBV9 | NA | TGTGCCAGCAGCGACCGGGGAATGACGTCTGAAAAACTGTTTTTT | CASSDRGMTSEKLFF
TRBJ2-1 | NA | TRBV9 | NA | TGTGCCAGCAGCGGTCACAGGGGAGGTTCCTACAATGAGCAGTTCTTC | CASSGHRGGSYNEQFF
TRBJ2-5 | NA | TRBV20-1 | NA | TGCAGTGCTAACCTCGGACAGTTTCAGTACTTC | CSANLGQFQYF